This entry describes one T cell receptor (beta chain). Its antigen is currently not known. No base-level quality is on record; no much larger clone is a single base apart. The CDR3 regions of human TCRbeta chains were analyzed by immunosequencing. The original pipeline was this. Repertoire TCRs were matched against a reference library of SARS-CoV-2-specific TCRs generated with the MIRA antigen-specificity platform. Breadth was defined as the fraction of unique TCRs that were SARS-CoV-2-associated. Depth was defined as the fraction of total T cells that were SARS-CoV-2-associated. Using the MIRA data, each spike-specific TCR was mapped to the spike region that the TCR reacts to and placed in a CD4 or CD8 class. Log10-transformed breadth and depth values were compared by one-way ANOVA with Sidak's multiple comparisons tests. Here the immuneACCESS table is served through TCRdb, limited to in-frame sequences with V and J called. Missing clones are a known gap in these copies; in checked studies unresolved V genes cover under half, and the rest lacks a known reason. V and J calls and clone size are given by that table; D and trimming were obtained from the DNA. For this sample there are about 150,000 clones; roughly nine tenths appear just once. The ten largest clones take up about 20% of the sample.

The sample is drawn from a study of T cell responses to AZD1222 COVID-19 vaccine (dated by TCRdb to the early 2020s). For context, the study as a whole: AZD1222 recipients whose second dose came at about 4 weeks and those whose second dose came at about 12 weeks were combined into one group, since spike-specific TCR depth and breadth did not differ between the two schedules. A total of about 250 trial participants underwent TCR sequencing, of whom 200 to 220 had received two doses of AZD1222 and some 26 had received two doses of the MenACWY control vaccine. Enrollment into the trials was organized by age into subgroups of 18-55, 56-69 and 70-plus years, and those subgroups contained roughly 140, 27 and 60 TCR-sequenced participants, respectively.

The CDR3 starts with the cysteine, ends with the phenylalanine, and has 13 residues. Left in the record is the CDR3 DNA by itself, 39 bases read in frame from the first base. For CDR1 and CDR2, the germline V gene lists SNHLY and FYNNEI. The germline V end is reduced by 3 bases and the J end by 14 bases; junction bases left unmatched: 6. The sample's time point label is to be understood as: baseline before first vaccination. Samples from vaccinated people were obtained from the UK trials COV001 and COV002, which included a single-blind randomized controlled phase 2/3 trial of AZD1222 (ChAdOx1 nCoV-19) in healthy adults. Trial participant PBMC samples were collected at day 0 and day 28 after the second dose for TCRbeta chain sequencing. Study-wide conclusions, independent of this receptor: In the small 56-69-year group, the increase in depth fell short of significance, most likely because of low power. Most participants were white British and females outnumbered males, and the authors suggested that clonal diversity may have been underestimated. The whole spike protein was spanned by vaccine-associated CD4 TCRs, and dominant responses were seen in regions 160-218 and 743-854. After two AZD1222 doses, spike-specific TCR breadth and depth were significantly higher than at day 0 and than in MenACWY recipients. Because no day 14 peak-response samples were available, the repertoires could be characterized only after the peak T cell response. Reportedly, close to half of the unique spike-specific TCRs recognized epitopes lying outside the regions that are mutated in the B.1.351 and B.1.1.7 variants. Conclusions about previously exposed vaccinees are limited because only six or seven AZD1222 recipients were SARS-CoV-2 seropositive at baseline.

This chain joins TRBV2 to TRBJ2-1; 11 central nucleotides agree with TRBD2. Sequencing used peripheral blood, obtained on day 0 of AZD1222 vaccination. The receptor comes from an adult in good health. The bases read TGTGCCAGCAGTGATACTAGCGGGAGTCGAAAGTTCTTC. This sequence encodes CASSDTSGSRKFF.